This TCR beta chain is drawn from a study of OX40 agonist ivuxolimab in advanced cancers. About the full investigation: Ivuxolimab, which targeted the costimulatory receptor OX40 (CD134), was an agonistic, fully human IgG2 monoclonal antibody. The point of sequencing TCRbeta in the periphery was to test whether ivuxolimab changed TCR sequence diversity and drove clonal T-cell expansion. Among the 50 to 55 dose-escalation patients, 19 had hepatocellular carcinoma, 15 or so melanoma, 9 renal cell carcinoma and 9 head and neck cancer. Intravenous ivuxolimab was administered to patients every 2 weeks at six dose levels: 0.01, 0.1, 0.3, 1.5, 3 and 10 mg/kg. The paper describes the monotherapy dose-escalation part (N of about 57 patients) of the phase I trial of ivuxolimab. Prior anti-PD-1, anti-PD-L1 or anti-CTLA-4 therapy was permitted, and checkpoint inhibitors had been received by roughly 40% of dose-escalation patients. In the dose-escalation cohort, around four fifths of patients were male, and the mean age was roughly 56 years with a range of roughly 23 to 90. Three dose-escalation patients achieved partial responses, one with hepatocellular carcinoma and two with cutaneous melanoma.

Regarding this clone: Its cognate antigen has yet to be identified. Base qualities are not recorded, but no much larger clone differs from it by a single base.

Summary of the overall study and its limitations: Low levels of normalized T-cell clonal expansion were also shown by some nonresponding patients. On average, CD8+ T cells showed more expanded clones than CD4+ T cells after ivuxolimab. Antigen specificity was not determined for the clonally expanded peripheral T cells. In the 0.1-3.0 mg/kg groups, partial responders had among the lowest normalized peripheral clonal expansion, particularly in CD8+ T cells. Clonal expansion of both CD4+ and CD8+ blood T cells was observed from baseline to week 6 at doses 0.1 to 3.0 mg/kg.

The germline V gene (reference sequence) provides CDR1 MNHNY and CDR2 SVGAGI. The CDR3, from cysteine to phenylalanine, totals 14 residues. Only the CDR3 part of the read is kept: 42 bases, read in frame from the first base. Trimming removed 8 bases from V and 8 bases from J, leaving 21 bases between the germline ends. Patients with a history of autoimmune disease or receiving systemic immunosuppression were excluded from the trial. Peripheral blood for TCR sequencing was drawn from every dose cohort at baseline, at cycle 4 day 1 and at cycle 7 day 1. The samples were taken from a phase I, first-in-human, multicenter, open-label dose-escalation trial of ivuxolimab. The trial enrolled adults with locally advanced or metastatic head and neck squamous cell, hepatocellular, melanoma or renal cell carcinoma. Before TCR sequencing, CD4+ and CD8+ T cells were separately sorted from peripheral blood. To sequence the TCRbeta CDR3 region, genomic DNA was isolated from the sorted cells. The immunoSEQ Assay was used for sequencing of TCRbeta CDR3 regions. Sourced from immuneACCESS, this table was stored by TCRdb with only in-frame sequences that have V and J called. A share of the clones is absent; for the studies checked, an unresolved V gene accounts for under half, and the remainder has no known explanation. The sample table records 20,000 to 25,000 clones; around 80% of these occur just once. Approximately 35% of the sample belongs to the ten largest clones.

Sample: CD4+ or CD8+ T cells sorted from blood, taken in a trial of the OX40 agonist ivuxolimab. This TCR derives from an adult with an advanced solid tumor such as melanoma, head and neck, liver or kidney cancer. The V and J genes are TRBV6-6 and TRBJ1-2; the D gene is possibly TRBD1, with 6 bases matching. The base sequence is TGTGCCAGCTCTCAAGAGGGGACACGCTCGGGCTACACCTTC. The translation is CASSQEGTRSGYTF.